The 20 T cell receptor beta chains reported below all come from one sample, sequenced in a study of T cell responses to AZD1222 COVID-19 vaccine. Profiled with immunoSEQ multiplex PCR; TCRdb holds only in-frame clones, not every one. The sample lists 120,000 to 150,000 clones, 88% seen once, with 5% to 6.5% in the top ten. The input for sequencing was peripheral blood, taken 28 days after the second dose of the MenACWY control vaccine. All receptors come from an adult who received the MenACWY meningococcal vaccine as a control.

The chain joins TRBV25-1 to TRBJ1-3, with D hard to call. This CDR3 spans 13 amino acids. The germline V gene encodes CDR1 MGHDK and CDR2 SYGVNS. V lost 2 bases to trimming and J lost 4 bases, with 6 bases between them. CDR3 residues: CASSEPGGNTIYF. Here the CDR3 DNA reads TGTGCCAGCAGTGAACCGGGAGGAAACACCATATATTTT.

V usage is TRBV2 and J usage is TRBJ1-1, with 7 bases identical to TRBD1. The CDR3 runs 13 residues. The germline CDR1 and CDR2 sequences are SNHLY and FYNNEI. Trimming took 5 bases from V and 7 from J; bases not matched to a gene: 7. This CDR3 reads CASSFSRTGEAFF. The DNA for the CDR3 is TGTGCCAGCAGTTTTAGTAGGACAGGTGAAGCTTTCTTT. The complete variable domain, with remaining parts taken from reference TRBV2 and TRBJ1-1, reads EPEVTQTPSHQVTQMGQEVILRCVPISNHLYFYWYRQILGQKVEFLVSFYNNEISEKSEIFDDQFSVERPDGSNFTLKIRSTKLEDSAMYFCASSFSRTGEAFFGQGTRLTVV.

The chain recombines TRBV6-5 with TRBJ1-4, with 10 bases fitting TRBD1. The length of the CDR3 is 15 residues. With V trimmed by 5 bases and J by 7 bases, 7 bases remained unmatched. The germline V gene has CDR1 MNHEY and CDR2 SVGAGI. CDR3 sequence reads: CASSRGGQGFEKLFF. The CDR3 nucleotides are TGTGCCAGCAGTAGGGGGGGACAGGGGTTTGAAAAACTGTTTTTT.

This chain connects TRBV4-1 to TRBJ1-2, with 9 bases matching TRBD1. This CDR3 has 15 amino acids. Germline CDR1 and CDR2: MGHRA and YSYEKL. V lost 1 base to trimming and J lost 5 bases; unmatched junction nucleotides: 5. The CDR3 DNA follows: TGCGCCAGCAGCCAAGTGGTTGGGACAGGGTATGGCTACACCTTC. This gives the protein CASSQVVGTGYGYTF.

This clone was seen a single time. V usage is TRBV4-1 and J usage is TRBJ1-1, with a possible D match to TRBD1 (6 bases). This CDR3 is 15 amino acids long. Per germline, CDR1 MGHRA and CDR2 YSYEKL. Trimming shortened V by 4 bases and J by 1 base, and 13 bases separated the two germline ends. The CDR3: CASSLGDRTNTEAFF. The CDR3 nucleotides are TGCGCCAGCAGCCTCGGAGACAGGACGAACACTGAAGCTTTCTTT.

The J gene is TRBJ2-2, the V gene TRBV5-1; 8 bases match TRBD2. V shed 2 bases, J shed 8 bases, and the junction held 5 bases outside the gene matches. CDR3 size: 14 residues. The V gene's germline CDR1 is SGHRS and CDR2 YFSETQ. CDR3 amino acids: CASSFREGRGELFF. For the CDR3, the DNA is TGCGCCAGCAGCTTCCGGGAGGGCCGGGGGGAGCTGTTTTTT.

V is TRBV28 and J is TRBJ1-2, with 9 bases that match TRBD1. This CDR3 has 16 amino acids. The V and J ends lost 2 bases and 2 bases, in that order; junction bases with no gene match: 6. Germline values: CDR1 MDHEN, CDR2 SYDVKM. CDR3 sequence reads: CASSLGDRALNYGYTF. DNA of the CDR3: TGTGCCAGCAGTTTAGGGGACAGGGCCCTCAACTATGGCTACACCTTC.

The chain combines TRBV6-5 with TRBJ2-7, with D maybe TRBD2 (5 bases). This CDR3 is built from 15 residues. V dropped 0 bases and J dropped 3 bases, with 12 bases sitting between them. Germline CDR1 and CDR2: MNHEY and SVGAGI. CDR3 residues: CASSYSERTNYEQYF. The CDR3 coding sequence is TGTGCCAGCAGTTACTCTGAGCGGACGAACTACGAGCAGTACTTC.

The chain is built from TRBV5-1 and TRBJ2-7; TRBD1 aligns across 8 bases. The V and J ends lost 0 bases and 3 bases, in that order; junction bases with no gene match: 5. The CDR3 is made up of 15 amino acids. CDR1 SGHRS and CDR2 YFSETQ come from the germline V gene. DNA of the CDR3: TGCGCCAGCAGCTTGGATGCAGGGGGCGGCTACGAGCAGTACTTC. It is translated as CASSLDAGGGYEQYF.

The chain joins TRBV9 to TRBJ2-7; D tentatively fits TRBD1 or TRBD2 (5 bases each). The CDR3 covers 15 residues. The V gene's germline CDR1 is SGDLS and CDR2 YYNGEE. Between the trimmed V and J ends, which lost 4 bases and 7 bases, there was a span of 21 bases. The chain's CDR3 is CASSIQEGSWGEQYF. The CDR3 DNA follows: TGTGCCAGCAGCATACAAGAGGGCTCCTGGGGGGAGCAGTACTTC.

This clone appeared once. The V gene is TRBV9, the J gene TRBJ1-6, with TRBD1 matching 7 bases. Germline V gene lookup returns CDR1 SGDLS and CDR2 YYNGEE. Trimming cost V 4 bases and J 7 bases; bases outside gene matches: 5. This CDR3 is built from 14 residues. CDR3 sequence: CASSTQTGNSPLHF. Here the CDR3 DNA reads TGTGCCAGCAGCACACAGACAGGGAATTCACCCCTCCACTTT.

The J gene is TRBJ1-1, the V gene TRBV6-4, with D possibly matching TRBD1 (5 bases). Trimming took 3 bases from V and 0 from J, leaving 11 bases between them. Germline V lookup: CDR1 MRHNA, CDR2 SNTAGT. The CDR3 runs 15 residues. CDR3 in DNA: TGTGCCAGCAGTGAGGACGGGGGGGTGAACACTGAAGCTTTCTTT. Its protein product is CASSEDGGVNTEAFF.

The chain joins TRBV19 to TRBJ1-2; D perhaps matches TRBD1 (6 bases). With 6 bases removed from V and 0 bases from J, the gap between germline ends came to 17 bases. This CDR3 has 16 amino acids. CDR1 is LNHDA and CDR2 is SQIVND in the germline V gene (reference sequence). The CDR3 here is CASRKRGQPTNYGYTF. The CDR3 bases are TGTGCCAGTAGGAAAAGGGGACAACCTACTAACTATGGCTACACCTTC.

The chain has TRBV28 and TRBJ2-7, with D possibly being TRBD1 (6 bases). The germline V gene has CDR1 MDHEN and CDR2 SYDVKM. Trimming cost V 2 bases and J 3 bases, with 11 bases left between them. The CDR3 length is 14 residues. CDR3 DNA: TGTGCCAGCAGTTTACTTTCACAGGGCTACGAGCAGTACTTC. It specifies CASSLLSQGYEQYF. The variable domain in full, with the rest retrieved from reference TRBV28 and TRBJ2-7, is DVKVTQSSRYLVKRTGEKVFLECVQDMDHENMFWYRQDPGLGLRLIYFSYDVKMKEKGDIPEGYSVSREKKERFSLILESASTNQTSMYLCASSLLSQGYEQYFGPGTRLTVT.

The V gene is TRBV11-2, the J gene TRBJ1-2, with a possible D match to TRBD1 (6 bases). V shed 3 bases and J shed 7 bases, with 21 bases lying between them. The CDR3 consists of 16 residues. CDR1 is SGHAT, CDR2 FQNNGV, per germline. CDR3 loop: CASSFLLRAGARGYTF. CDR3 nucleotides: TGTGCCAGCAGCTTTCTTTTACGCGCGGGGGCGCGTGGCTACACCTTC.

The J gene is TRBJ2-3, the V gene TRBV29-1; a possible D gene is TRBD2 (6 bases). The CDR3 is made up of 16 amino acids. Looked up from germline, CDR1 is SQVTM and CDR2 is ANQGSEA. Trimming left V 8 bases short and J 2 bases short, with 23 bases between. CDR3 region: CSLKGVWGRSTDTQYF. CDR3 nucleotide sequence: TGCAGCCTGAAGGGAGTGTGGGGGAGGTCCACAGATACGCAGTATTTT.

The rearrangement links TRBV4-2 to TRBJ2-2; 12 bases fit TRBD2. J gave up 5 bases and V 2 bases, and 6 bases lay outside the gene matches. Per germline, CDR1 LGHNA and CDR2 YNFKEQ. CDR3 size: 17 residues. CDR3 amino acids: CASSQRFLAGGTGELFF. The CDR3 DNA reads as TGTGCCAGCAGCCAAAGGTTTCTAGCGGGAGGGACCGGGGAGCTGTTTTTT.

J is TRBJ1-2 and V is TRBV4-3, with a tentative D call TRBD1 (5 bases). V dropped 1 base and J dropped 5 bases, with 14 bases sitting between them. This CDR3 is built from 15 residues. Germline CDR1 reads LGHNA; CDR2 reads YSLEER. As DNA, the CDR3 is TGCGCCAGCAGCCAAGTAAAGGGGAAGGGATATGGCTACACCTTC. It translates to CASSQVKGKGYGYTF.

The chain recombines TRBV12-3 or TRBV12-4 with TRBJ2-2; D is possibly TRBD2 (6 bases). The CDR3 consists of 13 residues. Trimming removed 6 bases from V and 4 bases from J, with 9 bases in between. The CDR3 reads CASSLGGTGELFF. CDR3 sequence (DNA): TGTGCCAGCAGCCTGGGGGGCACCGGGGAGCTGTTTTTT.

This clone was counted a few times. J is TRBJ2-7 and V is TRBV27; no definite D call. From germline, CDR1 is MNHEY and CDR2 SMNVEV (reference sequence). V lost 6 bases and J 1 base, leaving 10 bases between the germline ends. There are 13 residues in the CDR3. CDR3 residues: CASRFGNSYEQYF. The CDR3 DNA is TGTGCCAGCAGGTTTGGGAATTCCTACGAGCAGTACTTC.